Below are 8 T cell receptor beta chains sequenced from a single sample in a study of T cells expressing NK-cell markers (dated by TCRdb to the early 2020s). To prepare the library, 5' RACE was applied. TCRdb names Illumina HiSeq 2000 as the instrument used. TCRdb reprocessed the public reads and reports one entry per CDR3 protein sequence, without DNA. The sample has a few hundred thousand distinct CDR3 sequences on record. Roughly 5.4% of the sample is held by the ten biggest clonotypes. Material for sequencing was blood T cells: a sorted CD56 or NKG2C T cell subset, CD4+ or CD8+ T cells, or bulk PBMC T cells (not recorded which). The receptor set was obtained from a man aged 18-75 years in good health.

V gene TRBV6-1 combines with J gene TRBJ2-2; no DNA is available, so the TRBD1 call from TCRdb remains unchecked. From germline, CDR1 is MNHNS and CDR2 SASEGT. CDR3 length: 16 amino acids. The CDR3 sequence: CASGSGQGINTGELFF.

The rearrangement joins TRBV3-1 to TRBJ2-3; TCRdb names TRBD2, which stays unverified in the absence of DNA. The CDR3 is made up of 17 amino acids. CDR1 is LGHDT and CDR2 is YNNKEL in the germline V gene (reference sequence). The CDR3 spells CASSPVGTLTSTDTQYF.

V gene TRBV6-6 combines with J gene TRBJ2-3. The CDR3 runs to 11 residues. Per the germline V gene, CDR1 is MNHNY and CDR2 is SVGAGI (reference sequence). The CDR3 spells CASSPIEVQYF.

The chain links TRBV12-3 or TRBV12-4 to TRBJ1-2. This CDR3 has 14 residues. The CDR3 protein is CASSIKRARSGYTF.

The V call is TRBV11-2, the J call TRBJ1-1; TCRdb selects TRBD1, and the lack of DNA leaves this call unchecked. This CDR3 region has 14 residues. Germline values: CDR1 SGHAT, CDR2 FQNNGV. The CDR3 reads CASSLFPLGTEAFF.

The rearrangement joins TRBV5-1 to TRBJ2-1; TCRdb's D gene call, TRBD1, goes unchecked for lack of DNA. The CDR3 runs 16 residues. CDR1 is SGHRS, CDR2 YFSETQ, per germline. The CDR3 reads CASSPQYRGGYNEQFF.

The chain employs TRBV12-3 or TRBV12-4 and TRBJ2-4; lacking DNA, the TRBD2 call made by TCRdb goes unchecked. The CDR3 totals 17 residues. CDR3 sequence: CASSLALGGGAKNIQYF.

The chain couples TRBV11-2 to TRBJ2-1; checking the TCRdb D call of TRBD2 is not possible without DNA. The germline V gene has CDR1 SGHAT and CDR2 FQNNGV. The CDR3 is made up of 17 amino acids. The CDR3 spells CASSRTSASSSYNEQFF.